At least ten counts were recorded for the clone carrying this T cell receptor (beta chain). The antigen is not known. Trimming took 3 bases from V and 0 from J, leaving 9 bases between them. Germline values: CDR1 SEHNR, CDR2 FQNEAQ (reference sequence). This CDR3 spans 14 amino acids. This entry is derived from a study of T cell repertoires in cytomegalovirus infection. Study-level information: Used in the study were CMV epitopes, some recently identified and HLA-C-restricted, others well-studied and HLA-B-restricted. An indication of both CMV infection and matching HLA type came from public TCR beta signatures.

TCRdb re-called the reads through MiXCR, storing one row per CDR3 protein. The table has fewer than 1,000,000 distinct CDR3 sequences, roughly 30% seen once. The chain recombines TRBV7-9 with TRBJ2-7; TRBD2 is a possible D gene (6 bases). This receptor was taken from a human donor in good health (CMV status not recorded). Some clones in this sample may be carry-over from other donors' samples. Here the sequenced sample was cultured CD8+ T cells from PBMCs, taken from culture after CMV antigen stimulation. The DNA for the CDR3 is TGTGCCAGCAGCTTTAGCGGAAGCTCCTACGAGCAGTACTTC. Translating gives CASSFSGSSYEQYF. Full variable domain (remainder filled in from reference TRBV7-9 and TRBJ2-7): DTGVSQNPRHKITKRGQNVTFRCDPISEHNRLYWYRQTLGQGPEFLTYFQNEAQLEKSRLLSDRFSAERPKGSFSTLEIQRTEQGDSAMYLCASSFSGSSYEQYFGPGTRLTVT.